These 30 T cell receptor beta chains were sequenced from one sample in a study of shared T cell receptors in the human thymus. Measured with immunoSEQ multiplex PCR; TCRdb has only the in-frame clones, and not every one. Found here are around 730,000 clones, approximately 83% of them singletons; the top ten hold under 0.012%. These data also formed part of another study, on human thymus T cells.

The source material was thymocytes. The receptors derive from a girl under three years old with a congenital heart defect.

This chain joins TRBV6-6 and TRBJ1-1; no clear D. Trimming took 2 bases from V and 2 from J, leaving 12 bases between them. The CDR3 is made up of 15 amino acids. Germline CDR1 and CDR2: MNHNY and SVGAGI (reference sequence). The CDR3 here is CASSYPAAPNTEAFF. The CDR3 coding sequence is TGTGCCAGCAGTTACCCTGCGGCGCCAAACACTGAAGCTTTCTTT.

CDR3 region: CASSDAGPANREITDTQYF. CDR3 nucleotides: TGTGCCAGCAGTGATGCCGGGCCCGCAAACAGGGAAATCACAGATACGCAGTATTTT. The V call is TRBV2, the J call TRBJ2-3; tentatively, D is TRBD1 (6 bases). Trimming removed 3 bases at V and 2 bases at J, with 24 bases between. CDR1 is SNHLY, CDR2 FYNNEI, per germline. The CDR3 totals 19 residues.

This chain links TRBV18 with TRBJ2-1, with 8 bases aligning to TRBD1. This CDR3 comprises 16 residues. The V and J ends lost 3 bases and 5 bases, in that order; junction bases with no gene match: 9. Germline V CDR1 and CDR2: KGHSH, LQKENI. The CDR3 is CASSPHGQGYHNEQFF. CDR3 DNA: TGTGCCAGCTCACCTCATGGACAGGGTTACCACAATGAGCAGTTCTTC. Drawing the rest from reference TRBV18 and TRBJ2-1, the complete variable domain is NAGVMQNPRHLVRRRGQEARLRCSPMKGHSHVYWYRQLPEEGLKFMVYLQKENIIDESGMPKERFSAEFPKEGPSILRIQQVVRGDSAAYFCASSPHGQGYHNEQFFGPGTRLTVL.

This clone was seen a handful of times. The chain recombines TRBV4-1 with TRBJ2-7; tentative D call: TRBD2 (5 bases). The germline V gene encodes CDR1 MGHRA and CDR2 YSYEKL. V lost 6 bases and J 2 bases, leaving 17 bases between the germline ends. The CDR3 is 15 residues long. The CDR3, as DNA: TGCGCCAGCAGTTGGACTCTCGACCCCGCCTACGAGCAGTACTTC. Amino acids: CASSWTLDPAYEQYF.

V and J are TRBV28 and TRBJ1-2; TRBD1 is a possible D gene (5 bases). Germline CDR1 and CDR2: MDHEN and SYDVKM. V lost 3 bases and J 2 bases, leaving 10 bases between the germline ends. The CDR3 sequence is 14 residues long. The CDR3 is CASSFGRGNYGYTF. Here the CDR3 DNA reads TGTGCCAGCAGTTTCGGGCGGGGGAACTATGGCTACACCTTC.

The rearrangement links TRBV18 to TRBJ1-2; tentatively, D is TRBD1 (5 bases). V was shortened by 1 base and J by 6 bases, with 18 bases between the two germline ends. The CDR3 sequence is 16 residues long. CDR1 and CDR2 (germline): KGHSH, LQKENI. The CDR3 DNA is TGTGCCAGCTCACCACAATTGGCAGGGAGGAGGGATGGCTACACCTTC. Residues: CASSPQLAGRRDGYTF.

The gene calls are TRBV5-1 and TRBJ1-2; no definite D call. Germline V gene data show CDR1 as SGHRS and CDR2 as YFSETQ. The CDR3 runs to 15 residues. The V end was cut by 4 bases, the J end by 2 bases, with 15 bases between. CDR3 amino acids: CASSPSLGVNYGYTF. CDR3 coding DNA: TGCGCCAGCAGCCCCTCCCTCGGGGTGAACTATGGCTACACCTTC.

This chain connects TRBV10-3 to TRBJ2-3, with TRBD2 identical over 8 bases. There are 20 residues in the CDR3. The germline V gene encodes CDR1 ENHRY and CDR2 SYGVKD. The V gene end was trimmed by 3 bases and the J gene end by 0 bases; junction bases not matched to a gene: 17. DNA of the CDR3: TGTGCCATCAGTGACGGTATCGGGCTAGCGGGTGGATCTAGCACAGATACGCAGTATTTT. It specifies CAISDGIGLAGGSSTDTQYF.

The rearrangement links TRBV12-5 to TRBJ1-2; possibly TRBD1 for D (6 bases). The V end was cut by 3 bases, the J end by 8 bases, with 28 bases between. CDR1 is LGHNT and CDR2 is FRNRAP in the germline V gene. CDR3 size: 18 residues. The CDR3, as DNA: TGTGCTAGTGGTTTCCCCTCCGGGACATATCTTGGGAGATTAGGCTACACCTTC. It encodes CASGFPSGTYLGRLGYTF. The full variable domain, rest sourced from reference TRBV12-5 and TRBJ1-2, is DARVTQTPRHKVTEMGQEVTMRCQPILGHNTVFWYRQTMMQGLELLAYFRNRAPLDDSGMPKDRFSAEMPDATLATLKIQPSEPRDSAVYFCASGFPSGTYLGRLGYTFGSGTRLTVV.

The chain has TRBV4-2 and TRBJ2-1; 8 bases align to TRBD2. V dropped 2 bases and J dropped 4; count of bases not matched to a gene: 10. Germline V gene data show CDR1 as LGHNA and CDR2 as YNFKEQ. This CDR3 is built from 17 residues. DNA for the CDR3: TGTGCCAGCAGCCAACCGCGAGCGTCGGGGGGGTACAATGAGCAGTTCTTC. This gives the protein CASSQPRASGGYNEQFF.

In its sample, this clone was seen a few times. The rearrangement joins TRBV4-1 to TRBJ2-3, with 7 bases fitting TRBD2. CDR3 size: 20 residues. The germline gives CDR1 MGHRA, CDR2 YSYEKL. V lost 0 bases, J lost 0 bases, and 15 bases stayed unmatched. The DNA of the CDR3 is TGCGCCAGCAGCCAAGATCCAAAGACGCTCCTAGCGGATAGCACAGATACGCAGTATTTT. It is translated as CASSQDPKTLLADSTDTQYF.

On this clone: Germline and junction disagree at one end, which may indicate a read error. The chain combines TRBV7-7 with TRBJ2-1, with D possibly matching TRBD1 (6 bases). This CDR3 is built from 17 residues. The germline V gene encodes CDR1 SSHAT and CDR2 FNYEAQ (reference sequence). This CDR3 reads CASSLAWGPVGNDEQFF. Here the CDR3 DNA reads TGTGCTAGCAGCTTAGCGTGGGGGCCGGTGGGAAACGATGAGCAGTTCTTC. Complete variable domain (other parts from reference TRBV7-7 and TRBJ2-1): GAGVSQSPRYKVTKRGQDVTLRCDPISSHATLYWYQQALGQGPEFLTYFNYEAQPDKSGLPSDRFSAERPEGSISTLTIQRTEQRDSAMYRCASSLAWGPVGNDEQFFGPGTRLTVL.

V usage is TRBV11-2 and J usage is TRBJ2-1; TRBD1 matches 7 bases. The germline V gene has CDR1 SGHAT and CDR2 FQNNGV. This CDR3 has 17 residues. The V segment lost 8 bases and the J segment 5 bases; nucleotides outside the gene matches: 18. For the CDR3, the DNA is TGTGCCAGCTTTCCGACATTTGGCAGGGGGAAGCACAATGAGCAGTTCTTC. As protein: CASFPTFGRGKHNEQFF. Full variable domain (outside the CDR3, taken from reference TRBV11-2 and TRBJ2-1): EAGVAQSPRYKIIEKRQSVAFWCNPISGHATLYWYQQILGQGPKLLIQFQNNGVVDDSQLPKDRFSAERLKGVDSTLKIQPAKLEDSAVYLCASFPTFGRGKHNEQFFGPGTRLTVL.

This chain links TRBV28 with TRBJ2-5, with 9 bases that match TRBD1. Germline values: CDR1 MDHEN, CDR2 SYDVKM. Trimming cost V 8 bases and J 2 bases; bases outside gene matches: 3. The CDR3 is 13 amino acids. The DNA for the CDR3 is TGTGCCAGCGGGGACAGGGAGCAAGAGACCCAGTACTTC. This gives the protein CASGDREQETQYF.

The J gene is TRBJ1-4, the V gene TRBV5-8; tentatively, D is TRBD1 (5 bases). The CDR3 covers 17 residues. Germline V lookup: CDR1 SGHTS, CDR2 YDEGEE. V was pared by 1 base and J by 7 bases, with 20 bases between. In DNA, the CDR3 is TGTGCCAGCAGCTTGTTACGAGCGCAGGGTGTGCTTGAAAAACTGTTTTTT. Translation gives CASSLLRAQGVLEKLFF.

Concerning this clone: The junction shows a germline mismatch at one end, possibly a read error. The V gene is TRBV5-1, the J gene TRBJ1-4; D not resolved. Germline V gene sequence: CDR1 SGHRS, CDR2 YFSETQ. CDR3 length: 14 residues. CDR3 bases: TGCGCCAGCAGCTTAGTACCAACTAATGAAAAATTGTTTTTT. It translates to CASSLVPTNEKLFF.

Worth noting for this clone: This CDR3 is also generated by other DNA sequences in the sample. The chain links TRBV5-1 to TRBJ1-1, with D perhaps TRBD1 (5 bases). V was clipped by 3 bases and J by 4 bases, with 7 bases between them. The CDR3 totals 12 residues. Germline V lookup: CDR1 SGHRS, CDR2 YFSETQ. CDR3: CASSSRGTEAFF. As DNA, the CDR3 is TGCGCCAGCAGCTCAAGGGGCACTGAAGCTTTCTTT.

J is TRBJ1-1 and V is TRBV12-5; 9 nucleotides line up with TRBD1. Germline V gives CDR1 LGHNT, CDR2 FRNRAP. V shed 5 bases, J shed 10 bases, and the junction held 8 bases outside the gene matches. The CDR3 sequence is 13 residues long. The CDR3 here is CASGPYSDRGAFF. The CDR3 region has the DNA TGTGCTAGTGGTCCCTACTCGGACAGGGGAGCTTTCTTT.

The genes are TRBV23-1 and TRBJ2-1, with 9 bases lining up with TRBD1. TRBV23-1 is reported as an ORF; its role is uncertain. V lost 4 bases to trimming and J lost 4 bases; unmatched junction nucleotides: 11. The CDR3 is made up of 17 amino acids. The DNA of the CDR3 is TGCGCCAGCAGTCGGGATGGAACCGGGACAGGGTACAATGAGCAGTTCTTC. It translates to CASSRDGTGTGYNEQFF.

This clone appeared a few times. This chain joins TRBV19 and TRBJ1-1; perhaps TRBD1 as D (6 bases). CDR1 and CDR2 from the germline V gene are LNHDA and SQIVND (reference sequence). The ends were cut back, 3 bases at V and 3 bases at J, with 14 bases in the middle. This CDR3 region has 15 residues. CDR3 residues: CASSIVVGGDTEAFF. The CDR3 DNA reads TGTGCCAGTAGTATCGTGGTAGGGGGGGACACTGAAGCTTTCTTT.

The CDR3 region is CASSKRAGAVYEQYF. DNA for the CDR3: TGTGCCAGCAGCAAAAGGGCGGGGGCCGTCTACGAGCAGTACTTC. The V and J genes are TRBV21-1 and TRBJ2-7; the listed D gene, TRBD2, was not tested against the DNA. TRBV21-1 is a known pseudogene. The CDR3 runs to 15 residues.

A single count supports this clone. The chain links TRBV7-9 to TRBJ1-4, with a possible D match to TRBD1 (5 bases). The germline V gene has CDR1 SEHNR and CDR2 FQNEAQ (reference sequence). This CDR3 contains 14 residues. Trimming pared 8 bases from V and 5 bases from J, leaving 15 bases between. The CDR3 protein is CASRKGQMNEKLFF. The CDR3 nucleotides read TGTGCCAGCCGGAAAGGACAAATGAATGAAAAACTGTTTTTT.

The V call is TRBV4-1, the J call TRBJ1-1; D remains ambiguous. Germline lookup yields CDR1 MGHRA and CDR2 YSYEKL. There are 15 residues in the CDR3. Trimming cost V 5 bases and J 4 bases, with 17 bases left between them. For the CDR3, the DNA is TGCGCCAGCAGCACTTTAGCGCCTTGGGGCACTGAAGCTTTCTTT. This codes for CASSTLAPWGTEAFF.

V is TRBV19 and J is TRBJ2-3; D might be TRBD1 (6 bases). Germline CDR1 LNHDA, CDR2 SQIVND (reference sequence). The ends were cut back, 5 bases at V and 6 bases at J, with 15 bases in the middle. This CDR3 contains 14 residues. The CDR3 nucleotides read TGTGCCAGTAGTCCTAACAGGGAGTTGGATACGCAGTATTTT. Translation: CASSPNRELDTQYF.

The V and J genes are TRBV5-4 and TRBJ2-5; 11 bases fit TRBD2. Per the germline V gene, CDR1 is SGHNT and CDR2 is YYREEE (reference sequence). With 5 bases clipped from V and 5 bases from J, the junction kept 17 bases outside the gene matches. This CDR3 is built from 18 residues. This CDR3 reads CASRLTSGEAPEGETQYF. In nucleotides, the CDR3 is TGTGCCAGCAGATTGACTAGCGGGGAGGCGCCCGAGGGGGAGACCCAGTACTTC. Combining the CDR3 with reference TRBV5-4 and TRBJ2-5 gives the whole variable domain ETGVTQSPTHLIKTRGQQVTLRCSSQSGHNTVSWYQQALGQGPQFIFQYYREEENGRGNFPPRFSGLQFPNYSSELNVNALELDDSALYLCASRLTSGEAPEGETQYFGPGTRLLVL.

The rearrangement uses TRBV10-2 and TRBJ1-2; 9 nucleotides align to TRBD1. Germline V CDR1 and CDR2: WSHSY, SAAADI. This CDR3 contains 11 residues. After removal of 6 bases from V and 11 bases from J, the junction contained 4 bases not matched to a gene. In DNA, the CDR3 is TGCGCCAGCAGAAGGGACAGGGAGTACACCTTC. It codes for CASRRDREYTF.

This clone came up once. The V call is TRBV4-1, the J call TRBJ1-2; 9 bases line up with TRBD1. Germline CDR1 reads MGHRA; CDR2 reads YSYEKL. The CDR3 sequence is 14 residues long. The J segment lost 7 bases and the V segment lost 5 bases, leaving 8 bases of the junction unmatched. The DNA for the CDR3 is TGCGCCAGCAGCAGGCCGGGACAGGGTTTTGGCTACACCTTC. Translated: CASSRPGQGFGYTF.

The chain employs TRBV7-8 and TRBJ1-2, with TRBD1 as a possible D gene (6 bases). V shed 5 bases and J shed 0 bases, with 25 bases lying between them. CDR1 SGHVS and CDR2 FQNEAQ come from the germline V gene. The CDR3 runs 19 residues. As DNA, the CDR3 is TGTGCCAGCAGCCCGCCACCAGACATCTCCAGGGGATCTAACTATGGCTACACCTTC. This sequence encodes CASSPPPDISRGSNYGYTF.

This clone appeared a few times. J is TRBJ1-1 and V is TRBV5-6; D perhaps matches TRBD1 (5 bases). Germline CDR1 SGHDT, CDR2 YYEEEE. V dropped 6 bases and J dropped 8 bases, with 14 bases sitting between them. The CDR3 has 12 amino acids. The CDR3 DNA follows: TGTGCCAGCACGGGAGGGGCATCGGAAGCTTTCTTT. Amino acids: CASTGGASEAFF.

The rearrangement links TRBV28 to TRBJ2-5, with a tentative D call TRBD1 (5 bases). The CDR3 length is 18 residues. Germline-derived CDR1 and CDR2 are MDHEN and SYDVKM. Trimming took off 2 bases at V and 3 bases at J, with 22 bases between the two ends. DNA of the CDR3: TGTGCCAGCAGTTTAAGGGGCCTAAGGCGCAGGGAAAAAGAGACCCAGTACTTC. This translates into CASSLRGLRRREKETQYF.